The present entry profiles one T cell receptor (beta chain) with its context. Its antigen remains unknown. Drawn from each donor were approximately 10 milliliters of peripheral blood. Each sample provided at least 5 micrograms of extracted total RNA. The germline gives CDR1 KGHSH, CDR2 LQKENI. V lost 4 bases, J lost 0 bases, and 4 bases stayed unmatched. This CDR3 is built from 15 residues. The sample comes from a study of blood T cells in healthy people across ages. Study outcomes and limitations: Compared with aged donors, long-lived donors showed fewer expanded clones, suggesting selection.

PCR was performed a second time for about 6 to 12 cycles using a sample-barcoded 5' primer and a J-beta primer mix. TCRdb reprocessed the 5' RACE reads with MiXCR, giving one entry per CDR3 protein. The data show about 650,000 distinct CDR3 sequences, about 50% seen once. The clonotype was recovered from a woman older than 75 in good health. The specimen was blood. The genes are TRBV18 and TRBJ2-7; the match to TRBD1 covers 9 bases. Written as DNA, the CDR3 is TGTGCCAGCTCACGCGAGACAGGGGGCTCCTACGAGCAGTACTTC. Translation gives CASSRETGGSYEQYF.